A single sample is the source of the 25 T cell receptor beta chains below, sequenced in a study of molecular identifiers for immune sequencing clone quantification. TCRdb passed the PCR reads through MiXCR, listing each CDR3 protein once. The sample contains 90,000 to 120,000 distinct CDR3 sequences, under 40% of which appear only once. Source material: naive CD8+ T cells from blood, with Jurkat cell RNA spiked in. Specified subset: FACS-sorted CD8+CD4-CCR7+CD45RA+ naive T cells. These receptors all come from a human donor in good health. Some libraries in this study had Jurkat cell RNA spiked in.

CDR3 protein: CASSILAGVDTQYF. CDR3 in DNA: TGTGCCAGTAGTATACTAGCGGGAGTAGATACGCAGTATTTT. The chain carries TRBV19 and TRBJ2-3, with 10 bases fitting TRBD2. CDR1 is LNHDA and CDR2 is SQIVND in the germline V gene (reference sequence). V shed 2 bases, J shed 5 bases, and the junction held 1 base outside the gene matches. The CDR3 is 14 residues long.

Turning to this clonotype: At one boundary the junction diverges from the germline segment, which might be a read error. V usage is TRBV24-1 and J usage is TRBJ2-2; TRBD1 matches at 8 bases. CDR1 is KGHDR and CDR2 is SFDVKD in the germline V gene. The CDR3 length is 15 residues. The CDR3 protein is CAASERTGMGGELFF. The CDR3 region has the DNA TGTGCCGCCAGTGAGAGGACAGGGATGGGCGGGGAGCTGTTTTTT.

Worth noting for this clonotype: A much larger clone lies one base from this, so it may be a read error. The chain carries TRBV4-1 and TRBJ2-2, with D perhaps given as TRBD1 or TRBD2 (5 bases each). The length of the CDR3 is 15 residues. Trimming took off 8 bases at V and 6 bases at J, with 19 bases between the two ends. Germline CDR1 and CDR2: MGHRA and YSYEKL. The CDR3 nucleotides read TGCGCCAGCGGGACGGAGGCGATCGACCCCGGGGAGCTGTTTTTT. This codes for CASGTEAIDPGELFF.

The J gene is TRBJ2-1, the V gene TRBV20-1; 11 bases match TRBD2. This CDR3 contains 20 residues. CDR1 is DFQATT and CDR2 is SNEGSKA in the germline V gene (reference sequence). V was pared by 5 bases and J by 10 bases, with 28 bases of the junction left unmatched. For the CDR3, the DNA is TGCAGTGCTGTGGGGATGGGGGACCCACCAAGACTAGCGGGGTTCAAAGAGCAGTTCTTC. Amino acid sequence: CSAVGMGDPPRLAGFKEQFF.

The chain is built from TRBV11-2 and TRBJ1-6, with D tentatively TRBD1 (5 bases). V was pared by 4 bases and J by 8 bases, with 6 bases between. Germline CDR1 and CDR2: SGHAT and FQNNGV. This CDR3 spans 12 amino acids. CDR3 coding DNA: TGTGCCAGCAGCTCGGGGGATTCACCCCTCCACTTT. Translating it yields CASSSGDSPLHF.

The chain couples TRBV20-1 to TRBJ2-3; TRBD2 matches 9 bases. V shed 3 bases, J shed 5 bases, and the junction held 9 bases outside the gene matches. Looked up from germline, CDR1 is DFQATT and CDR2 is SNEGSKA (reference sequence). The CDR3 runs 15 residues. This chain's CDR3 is CSASFLAGRIDTQYF. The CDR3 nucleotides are TGCAGTGCTAGTTTCCTAGCGGGACGGATAGATACGCAGTATTTT.

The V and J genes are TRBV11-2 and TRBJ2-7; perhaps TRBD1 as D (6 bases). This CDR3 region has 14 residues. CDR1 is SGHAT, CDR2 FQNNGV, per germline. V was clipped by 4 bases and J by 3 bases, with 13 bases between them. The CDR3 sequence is CASSSPKDSYEQYF. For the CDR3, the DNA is TGTGCCAGCAGCTCACCTAAGGACAGCTACGAGCAGTACTTC. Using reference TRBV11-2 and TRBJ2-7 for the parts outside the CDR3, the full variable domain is EAGVAQSPRYKIIEKRQSVAFWCNPISGHATLYWYQQILGQGPKLLIQFQNNGVVDDSQLPKDRFSAERLKGVDSTLKIQPAKLEDSAVYLCASSSPKDSYEQYFGPGTRLTVT.

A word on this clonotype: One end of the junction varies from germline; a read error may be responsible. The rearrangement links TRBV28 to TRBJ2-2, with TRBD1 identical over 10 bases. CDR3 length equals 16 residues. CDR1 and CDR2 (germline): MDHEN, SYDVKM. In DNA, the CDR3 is TGTGCCAGCGGCCGGGACAGGGGATATAACACCGGGGAGCTGATTTTT. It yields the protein CASGRDRGYNTGELIF.

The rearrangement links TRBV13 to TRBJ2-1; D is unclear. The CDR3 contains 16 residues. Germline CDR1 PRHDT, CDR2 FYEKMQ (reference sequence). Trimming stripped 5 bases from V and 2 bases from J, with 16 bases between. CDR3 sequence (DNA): TGTGCCAGCAGCCCGAGCACCAACAGTCCCTACAATGAGCAGTTCTTC. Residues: CASSPSTNSPYNEQFF. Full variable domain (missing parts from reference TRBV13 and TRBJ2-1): AAGVIQSPRHLIKEKRETATLKCYPIPRHDTVYWYQQGPGQDPQFLISFYEKMQSDKGSIPDRFSAQQFSDYHSELNMSSLELGDSALYFCASSPSTNSPYNEQFFGPGTRLTVL.

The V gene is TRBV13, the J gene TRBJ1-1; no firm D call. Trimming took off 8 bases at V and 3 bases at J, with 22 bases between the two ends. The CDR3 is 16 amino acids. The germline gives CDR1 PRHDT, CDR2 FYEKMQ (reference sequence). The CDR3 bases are TGTGCCAGCTGCCAAGCGGCGATCTTTGGAGACACTGAAGCTTTCTTT. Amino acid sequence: CASCQAAIFGDTEAFF.

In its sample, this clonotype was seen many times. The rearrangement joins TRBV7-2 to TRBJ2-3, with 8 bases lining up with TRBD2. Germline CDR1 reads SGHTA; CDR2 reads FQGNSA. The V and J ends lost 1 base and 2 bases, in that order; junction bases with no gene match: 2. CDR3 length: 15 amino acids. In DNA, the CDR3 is TGTGCCAGCAGCTTAGGGGGACTAGACACAGATACGCAGTATTTT. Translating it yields CASSLGGLDTDTQYF.

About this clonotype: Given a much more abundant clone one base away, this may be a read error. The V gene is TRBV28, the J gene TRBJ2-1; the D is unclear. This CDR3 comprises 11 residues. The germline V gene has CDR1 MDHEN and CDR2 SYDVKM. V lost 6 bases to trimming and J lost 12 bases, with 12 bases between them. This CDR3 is CASRHQTGQFF. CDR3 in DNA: TGTGCCAGCAGGCATCAAACGGGGCAGTTCTTC.

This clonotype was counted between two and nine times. CDR3 sequence (DNA): TGCGCCAGCAGCCAAGAGGGACTCAACACAGATACGCAGTATTTT. It yields the protein CASSQEGLNTDTQYF. This chain links TRBV4-3 with TRBJ2-3; possible D gene TRBD2, 6 bases. Trimming cost V 0 bases and J 2 bases, with 9 bases left between them. The CDR3 has 15 residues. Germline loops: CDR1 LGHNA, CDR2 YSLEER.

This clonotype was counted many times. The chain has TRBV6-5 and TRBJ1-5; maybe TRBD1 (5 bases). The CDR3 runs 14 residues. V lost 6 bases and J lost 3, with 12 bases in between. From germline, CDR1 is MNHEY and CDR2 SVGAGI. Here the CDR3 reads CASRPRVFNQPQHF. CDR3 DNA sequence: TGTGCCAGCAGACCCAGGGTTTTCAATCAGCCCCAGCATTTT.

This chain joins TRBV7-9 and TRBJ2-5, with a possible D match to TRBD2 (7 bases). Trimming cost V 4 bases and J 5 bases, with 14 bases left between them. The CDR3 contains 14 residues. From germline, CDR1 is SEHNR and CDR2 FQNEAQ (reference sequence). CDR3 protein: CASSSTGGKETQYF. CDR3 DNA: TGTGCCAGCAGCTCTACGGGGGGCAAGGAGACCCAGTACTTC.

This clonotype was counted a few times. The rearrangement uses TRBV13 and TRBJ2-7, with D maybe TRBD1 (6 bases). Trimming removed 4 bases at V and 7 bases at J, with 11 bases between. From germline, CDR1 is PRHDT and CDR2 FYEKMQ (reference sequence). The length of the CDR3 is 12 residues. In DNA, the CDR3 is TGTGCCAGCAGCTCAAACAGGGTTGAGCAGTACTTC. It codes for CASSSNRVEQYF.

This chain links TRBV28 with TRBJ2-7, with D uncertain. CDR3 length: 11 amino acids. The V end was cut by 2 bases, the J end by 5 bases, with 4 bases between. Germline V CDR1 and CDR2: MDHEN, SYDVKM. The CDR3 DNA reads TGTGCCAGCAGTTTAGTCCACGAGCAGTACTTC. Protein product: CASSLVHEQYF. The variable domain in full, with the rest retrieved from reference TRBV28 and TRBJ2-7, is DVKVTQSSRYLVKRTGEKVFLECVQDMDHENMFWYRQDPGLGLRLIYFSYDVKMKEKGDIPEGYSVSREKKERFSLILESASTNQTSMYLCASSLVHEQYFGPGTRLTVT.

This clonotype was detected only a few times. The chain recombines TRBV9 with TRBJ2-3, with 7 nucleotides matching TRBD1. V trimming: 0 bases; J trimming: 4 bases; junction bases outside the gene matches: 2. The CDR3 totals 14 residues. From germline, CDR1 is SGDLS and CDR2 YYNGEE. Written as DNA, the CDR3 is TGTGCCAGCAGCGTAGGGGACAGTCCAGATACGCAGTATTTT. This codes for CASSVGDSPDTQYF.

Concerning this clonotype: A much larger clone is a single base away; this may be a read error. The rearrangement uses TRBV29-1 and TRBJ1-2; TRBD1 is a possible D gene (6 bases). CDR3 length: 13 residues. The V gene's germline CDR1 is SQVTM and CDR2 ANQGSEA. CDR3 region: CGVVDDRSYGYTF. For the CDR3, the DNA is TGCGGCGTTGTTGACGACAGGTCCTATGGCTACACCTTC.

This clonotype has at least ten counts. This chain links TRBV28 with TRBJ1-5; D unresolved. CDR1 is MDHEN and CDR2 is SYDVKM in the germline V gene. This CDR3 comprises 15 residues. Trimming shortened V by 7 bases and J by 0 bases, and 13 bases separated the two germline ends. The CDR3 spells CASTPGEYSNQPQHF. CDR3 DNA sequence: TGTGCCAGCACCCCGGGAGAATATAGCAATCAGCCCCAGCATTTT.

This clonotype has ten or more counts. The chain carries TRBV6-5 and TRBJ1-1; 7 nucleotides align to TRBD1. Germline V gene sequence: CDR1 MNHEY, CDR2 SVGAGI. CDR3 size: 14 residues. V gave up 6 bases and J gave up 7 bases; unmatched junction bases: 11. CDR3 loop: CASRTAQGLFEAFF. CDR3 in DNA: TGTGCCAGCAGAACGGCACAGGGGTTGTTTGAAGCTTTCTTT.

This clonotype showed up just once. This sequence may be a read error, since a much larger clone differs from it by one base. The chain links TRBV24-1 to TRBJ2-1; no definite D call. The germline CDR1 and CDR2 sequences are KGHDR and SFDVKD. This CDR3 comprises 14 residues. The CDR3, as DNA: TGTGTCACCAGTGATAAAGACCGTGATAGTGAGCAGTTCTTC. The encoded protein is CVTSDKDRDSEQFF.

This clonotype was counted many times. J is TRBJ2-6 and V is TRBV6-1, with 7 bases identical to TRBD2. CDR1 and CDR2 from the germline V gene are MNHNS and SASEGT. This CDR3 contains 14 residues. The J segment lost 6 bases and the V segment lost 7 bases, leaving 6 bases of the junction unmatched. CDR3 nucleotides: TGTGCCAGCACCAGCGGGAAATCGGCCAACGTCCTGACTTTC. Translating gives CASTSGKSANVLTF.

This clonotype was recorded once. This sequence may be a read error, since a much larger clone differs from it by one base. The CDR3 nucleotides read TGTACCAGCAGCGACCCTGGGGGGCGGAACGGGGAGCTGTTTTTT. As protein: CTSSDPGGRNGELFF. The rearrangement uses TRBV7-3 and TRBJ2-2; perhaps D is TRBD1 or TRBD2 (6 bases each). Per germline, CDR1 SGHTA and CDR2 FQGTGA. CDR3 length equals 15 residues.

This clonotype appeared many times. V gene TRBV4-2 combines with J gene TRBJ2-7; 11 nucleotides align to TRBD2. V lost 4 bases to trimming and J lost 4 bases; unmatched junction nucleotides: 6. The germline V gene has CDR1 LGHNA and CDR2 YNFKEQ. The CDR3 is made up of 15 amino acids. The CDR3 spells CASSLYLAGGYEQYF. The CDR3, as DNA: TGTGCCAGCAGCCTTTACTTAGCGGGAGGGTACGAGCAGTACTTC.